This TCR beta chain was sequenced in a study of human T cells and chemical hapten exposure. In the study overall: 2% DPC applied to a 2 cm by 2 cm arm area sensitized donors. Upper back patch tests used 0.01% DPC, scored after 6 days.

Comments on this clonotype: Its cognate antigen is unknown.

Germline V gene data show CDR1 as SQVTM and CDR2 as ANQGSEA. This CDR3 contains 14 residues. The V and J ends lost 6 bases and 1 base respectively, with 15 bases between them. Time point reported: patch test 3, about 24 weeks after DPC sensitization. Described treatment: therapeutic diphenylcyclopropenone sensitization with weekly scalp DPC. Unfractionated whole blood served as the source for total RNA extraction. General study results and limits: The study found expanded TCRs formed significantly more large CDR3 similarity clusters than controls.

In TCRdb, the RACE reads were re-called with MiXCR into one record per CDR3 protein. The profile shows 75,000 to 90,000 distinct CDR3 sequences, more than 10% of them singletons. Sequenced material: whole blood, taken in connection with sensitization to the hapten diphenylcyclopropenone (DPC). The rearrangement uses TRBV29-1 and TRBJ1-1, with TRBD1 as a possible D gene (6 bases). The TCR comes from a woman aged 45-65 years with alopecia areata. Some clones in this sample may be carry-over from other donors' samples. CDR3 nucleotide sequence: TGCAGCGTCGGTAGGGGGGCTACGAACACTGAAGCTTTCTTT. Translating gives CSVGRGATNTEAFF.